The rows below give T cell receptor beta chains drawn from one sample of a study of beta chain features in type 1 diabetes. Produced via immunoSEQ multiplex PCR; TCRdb's table is partial and in-frame only. The sample shows some 660,000 clones, roughly 13% of them seen only once. What was sequenced was naive CD4+ T cells from blood. The receptors originated from a man in his late teens or twenties with type 1 diabetes. CDR3s include the opening cysteine and the closing phenylalanine or tryptophan. A D gene is named only where the DNA matches it firmly. Not every row has a clone size; where given, it reads once, few, many or a size class.

cdr3_aa cdr3_nt j_call v_call clone_size d_call
CASSFEGKQTQYF TGTGCCAGCAGCTTCGAGGGCAAGCAGACCCAGTACTTC TRBJ2-5 TRBV7-9 few NA
CASSPGTSGLNEQFF TGCGCCAGCAGCCCCGGGACTAGCGGGCTGAATGAGCAGTTCTTC TRBJ2-1 TRBV5-1 NA TRBD2
CASSSEAGGSQETQYF TGTGCCAGCAGTTCCGAAGCGGGGGGCAGCCAAGAGACCCAGTACTTC TRBJ2-5 TRBV28 few TRBD2
CATSGGARYEQYF TGTGCCACCTCAGGGGGGGCGCGGTACGAGCAGTACTTC TRBJ2-7 TRBV27 NA NA
CAWATVPAGNQPQHF TGTGCCTGGGCGACAGTTCCCGCTGGCAATCAGCCCCAGCATTTT TRBJ1-5 TRBV30 few NA
CASSMGDRDTQYF TGTGCCAGTAGTATGGGGGACAGGGATACGCAGTATTTT TRBJ2-3 TRBV19 few TRBD1
CAWSADREGYTF TGTGCCTGGAGTGCGGACAGGGAGGGCTACACCTTC TRBJ1-2 TRBV30 few TRBD1
CASSLHGNEQFF TGTGCCAGCAGCTTACATGGGAATGAGCAGTTCTTC TRBJ2-1 TRBV7-2 NA NA
CASSPQGTYYGYTF TGTGCCAGCAGCCCCCAGGGGACGTACTATGGCTACACCTTC TRBJ1-2 TRBV7-2 NA NA
CASSPRDNIGSPLHF TGTGCCAGCAGTCCCCGGGATAATATAGGTTCACCCCTCCACTTT TRBJ1-6 TRBV6-5 NA NA
CASSLVSLRGVVTQYF TGCGCCAGCAGCTTAGTTTCGTTGCGGGGTGTTGTGACCCAGTACTTC TRBJ2-5 TRBV5-1 NA NA
CASSLEGRAGHTDTQYF TGTGCCAGCAGCTTAGAAGGCAGAGCGGGTCACACAGATACGCAGTATTTT TRBJ2-3 TRBV13 few NA
CASSYSPTGAGNTIYF TGTGCCAGCAGTTACTCACCGACGGGGGCTGGAAACACCATATATTTT TRBJ1-3 TRBV6-5 NA NA
CASSRGTGNTEAFF TGCGCCAGCAGCCGGGGGACGGGGAACACTGAAGCTTTCTTT TRBJ1-1 TRBV5-1 few NA
CASSSNREGEQFF TGTGCCAGCAGCTCCAACAGGGAGGGTGAGCAGTTCTTC TRBJ2-1 TRBV7-9 few NA
CASSPRPSSHSYNEQFF TGTGCCAGCAGTCCTCGCCCCTCCTCGCATTCCTACAATGAGCAGTTCTTC TRBJ2-1 TRBV27 NA NA
CASSLSASGSYNEQFF TGTGCCAGCAGTTTATCGGCTAGCGGCTCCTACAATGAGCAGTTCTTC TRBJ2-1 TRBV28 NA TRBD2
CAWSGGGSGNTIYF TGTGCCTGGAGTGGAGGAGGCTCTGGAAACACCATATATTTT TRBJ1-3 TRBV30 once NA
CASSLDRGSYEQYF TGTGCCAGCAGCTTGGACAGGGGTTCCTACGAGCAGTACTTC TRBJ2-7 TRBV7-2 few TRBD1
CASSLGSPSGSEQYF TGCGCCAGCAGCTTGGGATCCCCCAGCGGATCGGAGCAGTACTTC TRBJ2-7 TRBV5-1 NA NA
CAWESLSYGYTF TGTGCCTGGGAGAGCCTAAGCTATGGCTACACCTTC TRBJ1-2 TRBV30 NA NA
CASSSQSLAGGPHEQFF TGTGCCAGTAGTTCCCAGTCCCTAGCGGGAGGGCCCCATGAGCAGTTCTTC TRBJ2-1 TRBV19 NA TRBD2
CASSRTSGSSTDTQYF TGTGCCAGTAGTAGGACTAGCGGGAGTTCGACAGATACGCAGTATTTT TRBJ2-3 TRBV19 NA TRBD2
CASSLGGTPDTQYF TGCGCCAGCAGCTTGGGTGGCACCCCAGATACGCAGTATTTT TRBJ2-3 TRBV5-1 NA NA
CAWSGWGSGNTIYF TGTGCCTGGAGTGGGTGGGGCTCTGGAAACACCATATATTTT TRBJ1-3 TRBV30 few NA
CASSEAGTGDGYTF TGTGCCAGCAGTGAAGCCGGGACAGGGGATGGCTACACCTTC TRBJ1-2 TRBV2 few TRBD1
CASSAGVGETQYF TGCGCCAGCAGCGCAGGGGTTGGGGAGACCCAGTACTTC TRBJ2-5 TRBV5-1 few NA
CASSGGGRTDEQFF TGTGCCAGCAGCGGAGGGGGGCGCACTGATGAGCAGTTCTTC TRBJ2-1 TRBV9 few NA
CASSFRARLREQFF TGTGCCAGCAGTTTTCGAGCCAGACTCCGGGAGCAGTTCTTC TRBJ2-1 TRBV28 NA NA
CASSLASQGYGYTF TGTGCCAGCAGCTTAGCGAGCCAGGGCTATGGCTACACCTTC TRBJ1-2 TRBV7-2 NA NA
CASSSPERGRTDTQYF TGCGCCAGCAGCTCGCCGGAACGCGGGAGAACAGATACGCAGTATTTT TRBJ2-3 TRBV5-1 few TRBD2
CASSLESGGRTEAFF TGTGCCAGCAGCTTGGAGTCAGGGGGCCGGACTGAAGCTTTCTTT TRBJ1-1 TRBV7-9 NA TRBD1
CASSLSLTTDTQYF TGTGCCAGCAGTTTATCGTTAACCACAGATACGCAGTATTTT TRBJ2-3 TRBV27 NA NA
CASSPGQGIPDQHF TGTGCCAGCTCGCCGGGACAGGGCATTCCTGACCAGCATTTT TRBJ1-5 TRBV18 NA TRBD1
CSVDLTGLGNTIYF TGCAGCGTTGACTTGACAGGGTTGGGAAACACCATATATTTT TRBJ1-3 TRBV29-1 NA TRBD1
CASSQGGWAPTDTQYF TGTGCCAGCAGCCAAGGGGGCTGGGCCCCCACAGATACGCAGTATTTT TRBJ2-3 TRBV14 NA NA
CASSSGTDSQPQHF TGTGCCAGTAGTTCCGGGACAGATAGTCAGCCCCAGCATTTT TRBJ1-5 TRBV19 few TRBD1
CASSFHPGLAGAYEQYF TGTGCCAGCAGCTTTCACCCCGGACTAGCGGGGGCCTACGAGCAGTACTTC TRBJ2-7 TRBV21-1 few NA
CASSYQRGVEQYF TGTGCCAGCAGTTACCAACGGGGGGTCGAGCAGTACTTC TRBJ2-7 TRBV6-5 NA TRBD2
CASSSPDNEQFF TGTGCCAGCAGCTCCCCCGACAATGAGCAGTTCTTC TRBJ2-1 TRBV7-3 few NA
CASSLHRGPYEQYF TGTGCCAGCAGCTTACACAGGGGTCCCTACGAGCAGTACTTC TRBJ2-7 TRBV7-2 few TRBD1
CASSGIEGRDTQYF TGTGCCAGCAGCGGGATTGAGGGGAGAGATACGCAGTATTTT TRBJ2-3 TRBV14 NA NA
CASSQGDRGNEQYF TGTGCCAGCAGCCAAGGCGACAGGGGGAACGAGCAGTACTTC TRBJ2-7 TRBV14 few TRBD1
CAISEAMNRDPLRNGYTF TGTGCCATCAGTGAGGCAATGAACAGGGACCCCCTGCGAAATGGCTACACCTTC TRBJ1-2 TRBV10-3 few NA
CASSAAFNEQFF TGTGCCAGCAGCGCCGCCTTCAATGAGCAGTTCTTC TRBJ2-1 TRBV9 few NA
CASRPTGGAIYEQYF TGTGCCAGCCGGCCCACAGGGGGCGCAATCTACGAGCAGTACTTC TRBJ2-7 TRBV25-1 few TRBD1
CASSLGFAWGDDGYTF TGTGCCAGCAGCTTGGGATTCGCGTGGGGGGACGACGGCTACACCTTC TRBJ1-2 TRBV5-4 few NA
CASSLVAGDYEQYF TGCGCCAGCAGCTTGGTAGCGGGAGACTACGAGCAGTACTTC TRBJ2-7 TRBV5-1 NA TRBD2
CASSPPGTSVYEQYF TGTGCCAGCAGTCCCCCGGGGACTAGCGTTTACGAGCAGTACTTC TRBJ2-7 TRBV6-5 few TRBD2
CASSPLSSTPEQYF TGTGCCAGCTCACCACTGTCGAGCACCCCCGAGCAGTACTTC TRBJ2-7 TRBV18 NA NA
CASSLAGARYNEQFF TGCGCCAGCAGCTTGGCCGGGGCTAGGTACAATGAGCAGTTCTTC TRBJ2-1 TRBV5-1 few NA